Detailed here is one TCR beta chain. No cognate antigen has been identified for it. No much larger clone exists at a distance of one base, and base qualities are not known. Counted from cysteine to phenylalanine, this CDR3 has 16 amino acids. Here the CDR3 DNA is all that survives: 48 bases in frame from base 1. A distance of 19 bases separates the germline ends of V and J, which lose 4 bases and 2 bases respectively. The germline V gene specifies SGHRS as CDR1 and YFSETQ as CDR2. These data originate in a study of cytomegalovirus exposure and HLA in healthy donors (dated by TCRdb to the late 2010s). The study in broad terms: An earlier analysis of fewer than 750 of the donors reported about 260 Gb of sequence data and 117 million unique TCR beta sequences obtained from approximately 180 million T cells. About 300 gigabases of sequencing data and around 80 million unique TCR sequences made up an early release that covered fewer than 650 HLA-typed donors. Of the 300 to 500 genotyped donors, more than 75% were placed in the genetic ancestry cluster associated with self-reported Caucasian donors. The study aimed to test whether cataloging public T cell receptors could reveal signatures of past pathogen exposure. Using immunosequencing, the study profiled T cell repertoires from 666 subjects and related those repertoires to cytomegalovirus serostatus. A separate validation cohort of roughly 120 different subjects was used in addition to the roughly 700-subject first cohort. To predict cytomegalovirus infection status, the study combined high-throughput TCR immunosequencing, statistical association of individual TCRs with disease status, and machine learning. A later analysis re-examined previously published TCR beta repertoires from more than 650 donors and added high-resolution HLA genotyping to investigate patterns of TCR occurrence. Rather than using new phenotypic data, the later analysis identified candidate immune exposures from TCR beta sequences and from how often those sequences occurred across donors. An earlier analysis of 587 of the donors used high-throughput TCR beta sequencing to judge whether each TCR beta V gene segment behaved as functional or pseudogenic. Donor age, sex, ethnicity and CMV serostatus were compiled together with the repertoire data. A later genetic analysis used genome-wide SNP genotypes for about 65% of the roughly 670 donors, treating that subset as a discovery cohort. All discovery cohort repertoires had been generated using a single sequencing platform. Both class I and class II loci were covered by HLA typing, at four-digit resolution. The number of typed donors differed by locus: about 620-640 for A, B, C, DRB1 and DQB1; some 500 for DQA1; 606 for DPA1; and some 470 for DPB1. Four to six DR-DQ haplotypes were handled as single units for association and clustering, since linkage in the cohort was strong. Among some 410 genotyped donors of the cohort, an average of 235,054 unique TCR beta nucleotide sequences were sequenced per donor, roughly 20% of them non-productive.

The cohort comprised approximately 700 healthy bone marrow donors. At the time of sampling, all cohort members were nominally healthy, though unrecorded immune exposures were likely present. The donor tested CMV seronegative and was one of the 352 seronegative cohort members. Every donor gave a peripheral blood sample, and the peripheral blood mononuclear cells from that sample were used for TCR beta sequencing. Genomic DNA was extracted from the blood cell samples with the Qiagen DNeasy Blood Extraction Kit. The library was made by the immunoSEQ multiplex PCR assay. The multiplex PCR relied on a mix of 60 forward primers for TCR Vbeta segments and 13 reverse primers for TCR Jbeta segments. Amplification of the CDR3 region of rearranged TCR beta genes was performed with a multiplex PCR assay on genomic DNA. The Illumina HiSeq System was used to sequence the amplified TCR beta libraries as 87-base-pair reads. The paper's data handling went like this. A later analysis tallied some 79 million unique TCR beta chains across the 666 repertoires, and some 10 million of those chains were shared by two or more donors. A nearest-neighbor algorithm error-corrected the raw reads and collapsed the reads into unique sequences, merging closely related sequences to remove PCR and sequencing errors. V, D and J gene segments were assigned by aligning CDR3 sequences to IMGT reference sequences. For a sequence to be retained, at least a six-nucleotide match to both a V gene segment and a J gene segment was required. A rearrangement was called productive if the CDR3 had no stop codons and remained in frame with V and J, and every other rearrangement was called non-productive. CDR3 was defined by IMGT convention, running from the second conserved V-encoded cysteine to the conserved J-encoded phenylalanine. The earlier analysis of 550 to 650 of the donors excluded any sequence lacking an unambiguous match to a single V gene segment. An earlier analysis of almost 600 of the donors classified V segments as functional when productive rearrangements were above 56.7% and as segregating when the standard deviation between donors was above 5%. A statistical classification framework was developed to diagnose cytomegalovirus status using the catalog of TCR beta chain sequences. A later analysis assigned V and J genes by comparing TCR nucleotide sequences with IMGT/GENE-DB human TR gene sequences. Using the TCRdist pipeline, a later analysis assigned CDR3 sequences along with most-parsimonious VDJ recombination scenarios. In a later analysis, each TCR beta chain was defined by its CDR3 amino acid sequence together with its V-gene family, and reads lacking a unique V-gene family were excluded. To address suspected cross-contamination and a sequencing artifact, a later analysis removed roughly 640 highly shared, low-generation-probability nucleotide sequences. In a later analysis, a clonal expansion index was calculated for each public chain from normalized within-repertoire ranks of inferred template counts. In a later analysis, generation probabilities were computed using a VDJ recombination model fitted to out-of-frame rearrangements, and the results were checked against IGoR. In a later analysis, hypergeometric tests were used to score TCR-TCR, TCR-HLA and TCR-CMV co-occurrence, with a repertoire-size bias correction applied to TCR pairs. A later analysis estimated false discovery rates by permuting HLA or CMV assignments 20 times. In a later analysis, co-occurring TCRs were grouped with DBSCAN, and TCRdist sequence similarity was added when clustering was performed within HLA-allele-positive subsets. Co-occurrence clustering excluded repertoires with fewer than 30,000 or more than 120,000 public chains, plus five with anomalous nucleotide sharing. TCRdb took over this immuneACCESS table, retaining in-frame rearrangements with V and J assigned. Such tables are incomplete; in checked studies, under half of the missing clones stem from an unresolved V gene, and the remainder is unexplained. D and trimming were read from the DNA, whereas the V and J calls and clone size are those reported in that table. This sample lists 85,000 to 90,000 clones; 65% to 75% were detected once. The leading ten clones occupy approximately 2.1% of the sample.

Overall study outcomes, separate from this receptor: A few of the identified cytomegalovirus-associated TCR beta chains were confirmed in vitro to be specific for cytomegalovirus antigens. At a false discovery rate of 0.05, a later analysis linked 15,000 to 20,000 TCR beta sequences to specific HLA alleles. The only immune exposure information available for the cohort was CMV serostatus. In a later analysis, several top co-occurrence clusters were reported to appear linked to parvovirus B19, influenza, CMV and Epstein-Barr virus. Presence/absence analyses assumed roughly uniform sequencing depth across donors, an assumption that may not hold. According to a later genetic analysis, donors in an Asian-associated ancestry cluster had fewer N-insertions in productive TCRs than the approximately 670-donor mean. Because some donors lacked HLA typing at each locus, the association tests relied only on the typed subset. Linkage disequilibrium might explain the correlated functional status among segregating V segments, but an unknown experimental factor could not be ruled out. The cohort was sequenced for TCR beta chains only, and without alpha or paired-chain data the features that could be detected were limited. According to a later analysis, TCR association rates differed among HLA loci, with DRB1 alleles showing the most associated TCRs and HLA-C alleles showing the fewest. The 87-base-pair reads could not distinguish some IMGT-functional V segments, including TRBV6-2 and TRBV6-3, so those segments were excluded. V-gene and J-gene trimming of TCR beta chains was associated with a missense DCLRE1C variant in a later genetic analysis, and the association was replicated in an independent cohort. In a later analysis, most CMV-associated TCR beta chains were found to appear HLA-restricted, with HLA associations seemingly driven largely by CMV exposure. In an earlier analysis of about 600 of the donors, most TCR beta V segments appeared in productive rearrangements about 87% or about 30% of the time, broadly matching IMGT annotations. In a later analysis, HLA-associated TCR beta chains were found to be more clonally expanded and to have lower generation probabilities than equally common non-associated chains. Because counts were too low, some 17 rarely observed V segments, including chromosome 9 orphons, were left out of the earlier analysis of approximately 500 of the donors. While some public TCRs were present in many individuals, most TCR sequences turned up only very rarely across donors. A cluster of highly shared sequence variants was judged likely to represent a technical artifact of the sequencing pipeline. A further reported finding was that TCR beta sequences accurately predicted the HLA-A and HLA-B alleles for most subjects in the first cohort. The study gave a list of under 200 TCR beta chains associated with cytomegalovirus. Strong co-occurrence of HLA alleles, especially DR and DQ, made assigning TCR associations to individual alleles difficult. According to the authors, the approach could potentially be generalized to other disease states and immunological phenotypes. The classifier was reported to diagnose cytomegalovirus status with high specificity and sensitivity in both the original cohort and the validation cohort.

The sample taken for sequencing was PBMCs. This receptor was identified in a man under 40 in good health and CMV-seronegative. Rearrangement joined TRBV5-1 to TRBJ2-7, with TRBD1 as a weak D call on 6 bases. The DNA sequence is given as TGCGCCAGCAGCAGGGCCTCTCTGGACAGCCCCTACGAGCAGTACTTC. Its coded protein is CASSRASLDSPYEQYF.